This T cell receptor beta chain was retrieved from a study of early T cells in non-severe SARS-CoV-2 infection. About the research overall: With bulk RNA from unsorted whole blood as input, sequencing yielded unpaired chains.

Unique molecular identifiers were added to individual cDNA molecules. TCRdb recomputed calls from the 5' RACE reads with MiXCR, one row per CDR3 protein. The sample yields about 90,000 distinct CDR3 sequences, 13% to 15% seen once. V was clipped by 0 bases and J by 3 bases; unmatched bases: 8. Germline V gene sequence: CDR1 GTSNPN, CDR2 SVGIG (reference sequence). This CDR3 region has 17 residues. The TCR comes from an adult who was a healthcare worker with PCR-confirmed SARS-CoV-2 infection or an uninfected control (not recorded which). The rearrangement joins TRBV30 to TRBJ2-1, with 10 bases matching TRBD2. Sequenced input: whole blood. The CDR3 loop is CAWSVYRTSGNYNEQFF. CDR3 coding DNA: TGTGCCTGGAGTGTGTATAGGACTAGCGGAAACTACAATGAGCAGTTCTTC.